The 11 T cell receptor beta chains below come from one sample, sequenced in a study of beta chain features in type 1 diabetes. Overall study results and limits: Among patients with Type 1 diabetes, TCRB CDR3s were moderately but significantly shorter in every one of the four CD4+ subsets.

For these receptors, no antigen is known. TCRB transcripts that were expressed got sequenced, as all of the isolated RNA had been reverse transcribed. The assay was immunoSEQ multiplex PCR, and TCRdb's table has in-frame clones only and misses some. This table has more than 150,000 clones, about 10% appearing once. What was sequenced was central memory CD4+ T cells from blood. All receptors derive from a woman aged 25-40 years with type 1 diabetes.

The chain employs TRBV29-1 and TRBJ1-1; no firm D call. CDR3 length: 12 amino acids. The V end was cut by 5 bases, the J end by 0 bases, with 7 bases between. Germline lookup yields CDR1 SQVTM and CDR2 ANQGSEA. Written as DNA, the CDR3 is TGCAGCGTTTCCAAATTGAACACTGAAGCTTTCTTT. It encodes CSVSKLNTEAFF.

The genes are TRBV5-1 and TRBJ2-2; D is possibly TRBD2 (5 bases). This CDR3 contains 16 residues. V was trimmed by 3 bases and J by 5 bases, leaving 17 bases between them. From germline, CDR1 is SGHRS and CDR2 YFSETQ. CDR3 in amino acids: CASSSFPGVGTGELFF. The CDR3 coding sequence is TGCGCCAGCAGCTCCTTCCCCGGGGTAGGAACCGGGGAGCTGTTTTTT.

The genes are TRBV28 and TRBJ1-1; D is possibly TRBD1 (5 bases). Per the germline V gene, CDR1 is MDHEN and CDR2 is SYDVKM. The CDR3 has 12 residues. V was clipped by 11 bases and J by 5 bases, with 15 bases between them. Here the CDR3 reads CAWQGSGTEAFF. CDR3 sequence (DNA): TGTGCCTGGCAGGGTTCTGGAACTGAAGCTTTCTTT.

The V call is TRBV4-1, the J call TRBJ1-1; maybe TRBD1 (6 bases). Germline V CDR1 and CDR2: MGHRA, YSYEKL. The CDR3 is made up of 14 amino acids. V was shortened by 3 bases and J by 4 bases, with 12 bases between the two germline ends. The CDR3 DNA follows: TGCGCCAGCAGCCAGCGGACAGAGGGCACTGAAGCTTTCTTT. Amino acids: CASSQRTEGTEAFF.

There are a few counts of this clone. The chain couples TRBV19 to TRBJ2-6, with D perhaps TRBD1 (6 bases). Trimming cost V 5 bases and J 0 bases, with 8 bases left between them. The CDR3 sequence is 15 residues long. Germline V gives CDR1 LNHDA, CDR2 SQIVND (reference sequence). CDR3 DNA: TGTGCCAGTAGTTCAGGGGACTCTGGGGCCAACGTCCTGACTTTC. Encoded protein: CASSSGDSGANVLTF.

The chain is built from TRBV5-4 and TRBJ2-7, with TRBD1 matching over 7 bases. The CDR3 length is 14 residues. The trim removed 4 bases at V and 2 bases at J, leaving 6 bases unmatched. The germline V gene encodes CDR1 SGHNT and CDR2 YYREEE (reference sequence). In DNA form, the CDR3 reads TGTGCCAGCAGCCCTGGACAGGATACCTACGAGCAGTACTTC. Its protein product is CASSPGQDTYEQYF. Combining the CDR3 with reference TRBV5-4 and TRBJ2-7 gives the whole variable domain ETGVTQSPTHLIKTRGQQVTLRCSSQSGHNTVSWYQQALGQGPQFIFQYYREEENGRGNFPPRFSGLQFPNYSSELNVNALELDDSALYLCASSPGQDTYEQYFGPGTRLTVT.

The genes are TRBV5-1 and TRBJ2-7; possible D gene TRBD2, 6 bases. Looked up from germline, CDR1 is SGHRS and CDR2 is YFSETQ. Between the trimmed V and J ends, which lost 4 bases and 0 bases, there was a span of 20 bases. The length of the CDR3 is 17 residues. CDR3 loop: CASSPHEAGSSSYEQYF. CDR3 in DNA: TGCGCCAGCAGCCCGCACGAGGCGGGATCTTCCTCCTACGAGCAGTACTTC.

The V gene is TRBV6-5, the J gene TRBJ2-7, with TRBD2 identical over 8 bases. CDR3 length: 16 residues. The germline V gene has CDR1 MNHEY and CDR2 SVGAGI. With V trimmed by 2 bases and J by 6 bases, 12 bases remained unmatched. The chain's CDR3 is CASSYSPAGGRIEQYF. The CDR3 DNA reads TGTGCCAGCAGTTACAGTCCGGCGGGAGGAAGGATCGAGCAGTACTTC.

This chain links TRBV4-1 with TRBJ2-7, with D tentatively TRBD1 (6 bases). The CDR3 sequence is 15 residues long. The V and J ends lost 0 bases and 6 bases respectively, with 15 bases between them. Germline V gene sequence: CDR1 MGHRA, CDR2 YSYEKL. The CDR3: CASSQEEGGFPEQYF. In DNA, the CDR3 is TGCGCCAGCAGCCAAGAGGAAGGGGGATTCCCCGAGCAGTACTTC.

The chain combines TRBV30 with TRBJ2-2; 7 bases align to TRBD2. The CDR3 extends over 17 amino acids. From germline, CDR1 is GTSNPN and CDR2 SVGIG (reference sequence). Trimming cost V 3 bases and J 3 bases; bases outside gene matches: 13. The chain's CDR3 is CAWRRAGAPVDTGELFF. CDR3 nucleotide sequence: TGTGCCTGGAGGAGGGCGGGAGCCCCTGTGGACACCGGGGAGCTGTTTTTT.

This clone showed up just a few times. The genes are TRBV29-1 and TRBJ2-3, with D perhaps matching TRBD1 (6 bases). Trimming left V 7 bases short and J 7 bases short, with 24 bases between. CDR3 size: 15 residues. Germline V lookup: CDR1 SQVTM, CDR2 ANQGSEA. CDR3 in amino acids: CSALITNRDQYTQYF. The CDR3 nucleotides read TGCAGCGCCCTAATAACCAACAGGGATCAATATACGCAGTATTTT.